The clone carrying this T cell receptor beta chain was seen a handful of times. Its specificity is not known. Generation of TCR cDNA used 5'RACE template switching (which added a universal primer site and UMIs). TCRdb analysed the 5' RACE reads with MiXCR anew, one entry per CDR3 protein. This table has 450,000 to 600,000 distinct CDR3 sequences, about 14% appearing once. This entry belongs to a study of T cells after yellow fever vaccination. Study-wide points: It was a weaker secondary response, yet one that peaked faster, at day 5 versus 15. Contaminants from the bulk population, in the form of abundant clonotypes, could be found in FACS-sorted repertoires. Reappearance after the booster was seen for most primary-vaccination clones, at about 95% CD4 and 75% to 90% CD8.

V lost 8 bases and J lost 5, with 17 bases in between. The CDR3 is made up of 14 amino acids. The germline CDR1 and CDR2 sequences are LNHNV and YYDKDF (reference sequence). Specimen: PBMCs, collected on the day of the yellow fever booster vaccination. This sequence joins TRBV15 and TRBJ2-3; D is perhaps TRBD2 (6 bases). The TCR was taken from a man aged 25 to 45 who received the YFV17D yellow fever vaccine. The CDR3, as DNA: TGTGCCACCGGATCAGCGGGCTTAAAAGATACGCAGTATTTT. Its translation: CATGSAGLKDTQYF. Supplemented by reference TRBV15 and TRBJ2-3, the full variable domain reads DAMVIQNPRYQVTQFGKPVTLSCSQTLNHNVMYWYQQKSSQAPKLLFHYYDKDFNNEADTPDNFQSRRPNTSFCFLDIRSPGLGDTAMYLCATGSAGLKDTQYFGPGTRLTVL.